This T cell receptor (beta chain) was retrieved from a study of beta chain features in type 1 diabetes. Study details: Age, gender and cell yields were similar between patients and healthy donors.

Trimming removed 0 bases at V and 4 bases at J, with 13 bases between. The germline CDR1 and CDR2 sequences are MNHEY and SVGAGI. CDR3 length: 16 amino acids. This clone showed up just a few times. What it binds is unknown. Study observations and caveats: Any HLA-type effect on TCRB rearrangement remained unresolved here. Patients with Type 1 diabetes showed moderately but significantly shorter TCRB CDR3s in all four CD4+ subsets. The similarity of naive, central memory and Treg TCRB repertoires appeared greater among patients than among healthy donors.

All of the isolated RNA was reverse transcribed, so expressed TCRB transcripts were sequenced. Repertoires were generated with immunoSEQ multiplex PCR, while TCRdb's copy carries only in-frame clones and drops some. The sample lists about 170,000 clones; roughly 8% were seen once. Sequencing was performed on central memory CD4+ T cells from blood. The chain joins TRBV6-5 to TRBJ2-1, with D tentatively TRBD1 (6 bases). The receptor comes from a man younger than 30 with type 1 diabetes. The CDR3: CASSYSQGSYYNEQFF. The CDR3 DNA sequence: TGTGCCAGCAGTTACTCACAGGGTAGTTATTACAATGAGCAGTTCTTC.